These 30 T cell receptor beta chains were all obtained from the same sample, sequenced in a study of shared clonotypes between healthy human individuals. Clones were read by immunoSEQ multiplex PCR, and TCRdb kept only the in-frame ones, dropping some. Altogether 490,000 or so clones are present, roughly 85% being singletons, with the ten largest covering roughly 12%. Sequences were obtained from PBMCs. These receptors were collected from a woman aged 40 to 55 in good health. Some clones in this sample may be carry-over from other donors' samples.

This clone was counted at least ten times. Other DNA sequences within the sample encode an identical CDR3. V gene TRBV18 combines with J gene TRBJ2-7; 7 bases map to TRBD2. This CDR3 contains 11 residues. V dropped 5 bases and J dropped 12; count of bases not matched to a gene: 7. In germline, CDR1 is KGHSH, CDR2 LQKENI. CDR3 coding DNA: TGTGCCAGCTCAGGGGCGCGGGAGTGGTACTTC. It translates to CASSGAREWYF.

The gene calls are TRBV5-5 and TRBJ2-7; 11 bases map to TRBD2. Germline CDR1 and CDR2: SGHKS and YYEKEE (reference sequence). The ends lost 4 bases at V and 5 bases at J; junction bases unmatched: 8. This CDR3 region has 15 residues. Here the CDR3 reads CASSPGLSGRDEQYF. Written as DNA, the CDR3 is TGTGCCAGCAGCCCTGGACTTAGCGGGAGGGACGAGCAGTACTTC.

The chain joins TRBV7-8 to TRBJ1-2; D possibly corresponds to TRBD1 (6 bases). Germline V gene sequence: CDR1 SGHVS, CDR2 FQNEAQ. Between the trimmed V and J ends, which lost 5 bases and 0 bases, there was a span of 22 bases. CDR3 length: 18 amino acids. CDR3 in DNA: TGTGCCAGCAGCCCACTTATCATACAGGGTAATTCTAACTATGGCTACACCTTC. Encoded protein: CASSPLIIQGNSNYGYTF.

The V gene is TRBV5-1, the J gene TRBJ2-1, with 7 positions matching TRBD2. The CDR3 has 14 amino acids. Germline V CDR1 and CDR2: SGHRS, YFSETQ. V was pared by 0 bases and J by 15 bases, with 12 bases of the junction left unmatched. CDR3 sequence reads: CASSLEISRAGRFF. The CDR3 coding sequence is TGCGCCAGCAGCTTGGAGATTAGTCGAGCGGGACGGTTCTTC.

This rearrangement joins TRBV28 to TRBJ1-1; D remains unclear. V lost 5 bases and J 2 bases, leaving 12 bases between the germline ends. The CDR3 has 14 residues. CDR1 is MDHEN and CDR2 is SYDVKM in the germline V gene. The CDR3, as DNA: TGTGCCAGCAGTAAGGATTTGTATAACACTGAAGCTTTCTTT. It specifies CASSKDLYNTEAFF.

This rearrangement joins TRBV18 to TRBJ2-7, with a weak D call TRBD2 (6 bases). Germline assignment: CDR1 KGHSH and CDR2 LQKENI. The CDR3 has 15 amino acids. Deletions cut 6 bases from V and 1 base from J, with 16 bases between. CDR3 region: CASSRTRDSSYEQYF. The CDR3 DNA sequence: TGTGCCAGCTCTCGAACTCGGGACTCATCCTACGAGCAGTACTTC. Drawing the rest from reference TRBV18 and TRBJ2-7, the complete variable domain is NAGVMQNPRHLVRRRGQEARLRCSPMKGHSHVYWYRQLPEEGLKFMVYLQKENIIDESGMPKERFSAEFPKEGPSILRIQQVVRGDSAAYFCASSRTRDSSYEQYFGPGTRLTVT.

The gene calls are TRBV19 and TRBJ2-3; 13 bases align to TRBD2. V lost 10 bases, J lost 6 bases, and 4 bases stayed unmatched. The CDR3 contains 13 residues. CDR1 and CDR2 (germline): LNHDA, SQIVND (reference sequence). CDR3 residues: CATKLAGGDTQYF. In DNA, the CDR3 is TGTGCCACCAAACTAGCGGGAGGGGATACGCAGTATTTT. The variable domain in full, completed from reference TRBV19 and TRBJ2-3, reads DGGITQSPKYLFRKEGQNVTLSCEQNLNHDAMYWYRQDPGQGLRLIYYSQIVNDFQKGDIAEGYSVSREKKESFPLTVTSAQKNPTAFYLCATKLAGGDTQYFGPGTRLTVL.

This rearrangement joins TRBV5-4 to TRBJ1-2; D possibly corresponds to TRBD1 (5 bases). The CDR3 sequence is 17 residues long. Germline-derived CDR1 and CDR2 are SGHNT and YYREEE (reference sequence). Trimming pared 3 bases from V and 0 bases from J, leaving 18 bases between. The CDR3 here is CASSSRETGLANYGYTF. CDR3 bases: TGTGCCAGCAGCTCCAGGGAGACGGGGTTGGCTAACTATGGCTACACCTTC.

The J gene is TRBJ2-3, the V gene TRBV7-6; weak D call: TRBD2 (5 bases). The V gene lost 0 bases and the J gene lost 4 bases, with 8 bases spanning the gap. The germline V gene encodes CDR1 SGHVS and CDR2 FNYEAQ. CDR3 length: 14 residues. The CDR3 is CASSLAGVSDTQYF. The CDR3 nucleotides are TGTGCCAGCAGCTTAGCGGGAGTCTCAGATACGCAGTATTTT.

The chain has TRBV5-1 and TRBJ2-1, with 14 nucleotides matching TRBD2. CDR1 and CDR2 from the germline V gene are SGHRS and YFSETQ. The CDR3 extends over 17 amino acids. Trimming cost V 1 base and J 10 bases; bases outside gene matches: 10. CDR3 residues: CASSLNVGLAGGGEQFF. The DNA of the CDR3 is TGCGCCAGCAGCTTGAACGTTGGACTAGCGGGAGGAGGCGAGCAGTTCTTC.

This clone was seen only once. The chain links TRBV30 to TRBJ2-6; maybe TRBD2 (6 bases). This CDR3 has 15 residues. Germline values: CDR1 GTSNPN, CDR2 SVGIG (reference sequence). Trimming took off 2 bases at V and 4 bases at J, with 12 bases between the two ends. CDR3 coding DNA: TGTGCCTGGAGTTCGGGGGTACGAGGGGCCAACGTCCTGACTTTC. It translates to CAWSSGVRGANVLTF.

The CDR3 nucleotides read TGTGCCAGCACCACATGGGGACACTTGACAGGGCAGTTCTTC. The encoded protein is CASTTWGHLTGQFF. This chain links TRBV28 with TRBJ2-1; TRBD1 might be the D (6 bases). The CDR3 has 14 amino acids. The V end lost 7 bases, the J end lost 12 bases, and 22 bases lay between the germline ends. Germline V gene lookup returns CDR1 MDHEN and CDR2 SYDVKM.

The gene calls are TRBV14 and TRBJ2-1; 11 nucleotides match TRBD1. CDR3 length: 18 residues. V lost 1 base to trimming and J lost 3 bases; unmatched junction nucleotides: 8. Looked up from germline, CDR1 is SGHDN and CDR2 is FVKESK. DNA of the CDR3: TGTGCCAGCAGCCAAGCGGACAGGGGGCGCGGTCTCTACAATGAGCAGTTCTTC. Residues: CASSQADRGRGLYNEQFF.

The rearrangement uses TRBV9 and TRBJ2-1, with 15 bases aligning to TRBD2. CDR1 is SGDLS and CDR2 is YYNGEE in the germline V gene. The trim removed 4 bases at V and 5 bases at J, leaving 7 bases unmatched. This CDR3 contains 17 residues. CDR3 in amino acids: CASSTWTSGRENNEQFF. The CDR3 nucleotides are TGTGCCAGCAGCACATGGACTAGCGGGAGGGAAAACAATGAGCAGTTCTTC.

Note on this clone: A junction boundary mismatches the germline segment, possibly from a read error. This chain links TRBV5-6 with TRBJ2-5; no definite D call. CDR3 length: 11 amino acids. CDR1 is SGHDT and CDR2 is YYEEEE in the germline V gene. In DNA, the CDR3 is TGTGCCAGCAGCTTGCAAGATACCCAGTACTTC. Encoded protein: CASSLQDTQYF.

Here the CDR3 reads CAISESVEQYF. The DNA for the CDR3 is TGTGCCATCAGTGAGTCAGTCGAGCAGTACTTC. This chain joins TRBV10-3 and TRBJ2-5; D is unclear. The J call is doubtful: the DNA matches TRBJ2-7 better. This CDR3 comprises 11 residues. Per germline, CDR1 ENHRY and CDR2 SYGVKD.

The gene calls are TRBV9 and TRBJ1-4; tentatively, D is TRBD1 (6 bases). The CDR3 has 15 residues. Trimming took off 3 bases at V and 3 bases at J, with 12 bases between the two ends. Germline V gene sequence: CDR1 SGDLS, CDR2 YYNGEE. The CDR3 DNA reads as TGTGCCAGCAGCGCGTTCAGGGGATCTAATGAAAAACTGTTTTTT. This sequence encodes CASSAFRGSNEKLFF.

This clone was observed a few times. The CDR3 region has the DNA TGTGCCAGCAGACCTATCCCTACGGACAGCAATCAGCCCCAGCATTTT. Protein: CASRPIPTDSNQPQHF. The chain uses TRBV27 and TRBJ1-5, with D unresolved. Trimming cost V 6 bases and J 1 base, with 16 bases left between them. The CDR3 covers 16 residues. Germline CDR1 MNHEY, CDR2 SMNVEV (reference sequence).

A few counts support this clone. This chain joins TRBV30 and TRBJ2-5, with D perhaps TRBD2 (5 bases). The better agreement between TRBJ2-7 and the DNA end casts doubt on the J call. This CDR3 has 11 residues. From germline, CDR1 is GTSNPN and CDR2 SVGIG (reference sequence). The CDR3 sequence is CAWKTGYEQYF. In DNA form, the CDR3 reads TGTGCCTGGAAGACGGGATACGAGCAGTACTTC.

V gene TRBV28 combines with J gene TRBJ1-1; TRBD1 agrees at 8 bases. This CDR3 is built from 14 residues. V lost 4 bases to trimming and J lost 2 bases; unmatched junction nucleotides: 3. Germline V gene data show CDR1 as MDHEN and CDR2 as SYDVKM. CDR3 nucleotides: TGTGCCAGCAGTTGGGGACAGGATAACACTGAAGCTTTCTTT. Amino acid sequence: CASSWGQDNTEAFF. The full variable domain, completed using reference TRBV28 and TRBJ1-1, is DVKVTQSSRYLVKRTGEKVFLECVQDMDHENMFWYRQDPGLGLRLIYFSYDVKMKEKGDIPEGYSVSREKKERFSLILESASTNQTSMYLCASSWGQDNTEAFFGQGTRLTVV.

This clone appeared a few times. The rearrangement joins TRBV7-2 to TRBJ1-4; the D gene is possibly TRBD1 (5 bases). Looked up from germline, CDR1 is SGHTA and CDR2 is FQGNSA. Trimming stripped 1 base from V and 7 bases from J, with 13 bases between. The CDR3 is 15 residues long. The CDR3 DNA follows: TGTGCCAGCAGCTTAGGGGGGATAGCTAGTGAAAAACTGTTTTTT. Protein product: CASSLGGIASEKLFF.

The V gene is TRBV4-3, the J gene TRBJ2-1; D is possibly TRBD1 (6 bases). V was pared by 0 bases and J by 3 bases, with 6 bases between. Germline CDR1 and CDR2: LGHNA and YSLEER. This CDR3 has 14 amino acids. The CDR3 nucleotides read TGCGCCAGCAGCCAAGAGGACAGCTACAATGAGCAGTTCTTC. Translated, it gives CASSQEDSYNEQFF.

This chain uses TRBV5-5 with TRBJ2-5; 10 bases align to TRBD1. The V and J ends lost 4 bases and 3 bases, in that order; junction bases with no gene match: 6. The CDR3 has 15 amino acids. From germline, CDR1 is SGHKS and CDR2 YYEKEE (reference sequence). CDR3 amino acids: CASSPGTGVEETQYF. In DNA, the CDR3 is TGTGCCAGCAGCCCCGGGACAGGGGTAGAAGAGACCCAGTACTTC.

V and J are TRBV5-8 and TRBJ1-4; unclear D gene. The CDR3 covers 14 residues. The V gene's germline CDR1 is SGHTS and CDR2 YDEGEE. V was pared by 4 bases and J by 3 bases, with 10 bases between. CDR3 DNA: TGTGCCAGCAGCCATGGACTTCCTAATGAAAAACTGTTTTTT. Its translation: CASSHGLPNEKLFF. Supplemented by reference TRBV5-8 and TRBJ1-4, the full variable domain reads EAGVTQSPTHLIKTRGQQATLRCSPISGHTSVYWYQQALGLGLQFLLWYDEGEERNRGNFPPRFSGRQFPNYSSELNVNALELEDSALYLCASSHGLPNEKLFFGSGTQLSVL.

The CDR3 protein is CASSQRSREEQYF. The CDR3, as DNA: TGTGCCAGCAGCCAAAGGTCTCGGGAGGAGCAGTACTTC. The V gene is TRBV13, the J gene TRBJ2-7; the D gene is possibly TRBD2 (6 bases). The CDR3 has 13 residues. Trimming left V 5 bases short and J 7 bases short, with 15 bases between. The germline V gene has CDR1 PRHDT and CDR2 FYEKMQ (reference sequence).

This chain connects TRBV7-4 to TRBJ1-5; possible D gene TRBD1, 6 bases. Germline V CDR1 and CDR2: SGHVT, SQSDAQ. V was pared by 4 bases and J by 2 bases, with 15 bases between. The CDR3 loop spans 16 amino acids. CDR3 loop: CASSSGRGWGNQPQHF. The CDR3 nucleotides read TGTGCCAGCAGCTCTGGGAGGGGGTGGGGCAATCAGCCCCAGCATTTT.

J is TRBJ1-2 and V is TRBV27; no reliable D call. Germline CDR1 reads MNHEY; CDR2 reads SMNVEV (reference sequence). The CDR3 length is 14 residues. V was clipped by 5 bases and J by 8 bases, with 18 bases between them. CDR3 coding DNA: TGTGCCAGCAGTAAGGACGCCGTGAGTATGGGCTACACCTTC. Its translation is CASSKDAVSMGYTF.

Worth noting for this clone: The sample has other DNA sequences that encode this CDR3 too. The chain employs TRBV5-1 and TRBJ2-7, with 11 nucleotides matching TRBD1. Germline V gene data show CDR1 as SGHRS and CDR2 as YFSETQ. V was clipped by 2 bases and J by 4 bases; unmatched bases: 2. The CDR3 is 14 amino acids. CDR3 nucleotide sequence: TGCGCCAGCAGCTTAGGGGACAGGGGGTACGAGCAGTACTTC. This encodes CASSLGDRGYEQYF.

This clone was seen only once. This chain connects TRBV5-6 to TRBJ1-4; D gene ambiguous. The CDR3 has 14 amino acids. Trimming removed 4 bases from V and 8 bases from J, with 15 bases in between. The germline gives CDR1 SGHDT, CDR2 YYEEEE. CDR3 region: CASSPSRPIEKLFF. In DNA, the CDR3 is TGTGCCAGCAGCCCTAGCCGCCCGATCGAAAAACTGTTTTTT.

The J gene is TRBJ2-1, the V gene TRBV7-6, with TRBD2 matching 7 bases. CDR3 length equals 15 residues. Germline V gives CDR1 SGHVS, CDR2 FNYEAQ. Trimming cost V 1 base and J 4 bases; bases outside gene matches: 4. This CDR3 is CASSLGGGQYNEQFF. The CDR3 nucleotides read TGTGCCAGCAGCTTAGGGGGAGGGCAGTACAATGAGCAGTTCTTC.